The rows below give T cell receptor beta chains drawn from one sample of a study of blood T cell repertoires in COVID-19. The table came from immunoSEQ multiplex PCR; TCRdb's copy has only in-frame clones and leaves some out. The table includes about 430,000 clones, approximately 91% detected once. The sample taken for sequencing was PBMCs or T cells enriched from blood (not recorded which). The receptors were sampled from a woman aged 18-29 years who had been exposed to COVID-19. The CDR3 runs from the conserved cysteine through the conserved F or W. Fields, in order: clone size, D gene, V gene, J gene, CDR3 protein, CDR3 DNA. A D gene is named only where the DNA matches it firmly. Expanded clones get a size class; other rows say once, few or many, or leave the size out.

>NA|NA|TRBV5-4|TRBJ1-3
CASSLDQGSGNTIYF
TGTGCCAGCAGCTTGGACCAGGGGAGTGGAAACACCATATATTTT
>NA|NA|TRBV4-1|TRBJ2-3
CASSRGGTGATDTQYF
TGCGCCAGCAGCCGGGGTGGAACGGGAGCCACAGATACGCAGTATTTT
>NA|NA|TRBV7-3|TRBJ1-6
CASSASFETAHNSPLHF
TGTGCCAGCAGCGCTTCGTTCGAGACAGCCCATAATTCACCCCTCCACTTT
>NA|TRBD1|TRBV20-1|TRBJ1-5
CSASPGQVQPQHF
TGCAGTGCGAGTCCGGGACAGGTACAGCCCCAGCATTTT
>NA|TRBD1|TRBV6-5|TRBJ1-6
CASSYSRDSLSPLHF
TGTGCCAGCAGTTACTCGAGGGACAGCCTTTCACCCCTCCACTTT
>NA|TRBD2|TRBV3-1/TRBV3-2|TRBJ2-7
CASPAGGAYEQYF
TGTGCCAGTCCAGCGGGGGGGGCCTACGAGCAGTACTTC
>NA|TRBD1|TRBV7-2|TRBJ1-5
CASSLGTGGGQPQHF
TGTGCCAGCAGCTTAGGGACAGGGGGCGGACAGCCCCAGCATTTT
>NA|TRBD2|TRBV10-2|TRBJ2-7
CASTGLAVYEQYF
TGCGCCAGTACGGGACTAGCCGTATACGAGCAGTACTTC
>few|NA|TRBV20-1|TRBJ1-1
CSASGQGWVNTEAFF
TGCAGTGCTAGTGGGCAGGGTTGGGTGAACACTGAAGCTTTCTTT
>NA|NA|TRBV18|TRBJ1-5
CASSTGGNQPQHF
TGTGCCAGCTCAACGGGAGGCAATCAGCCCCAGCATTTT
>NA|TRBD1|TRBV20-1|TRBJ2-7
CSARGSYEQYF
TGCAGTGCCAGGGGGAGCTACGAGCAGTACTTC
>NA|TRBD2|TRBV7-9|TRBJ2-7
CASTPPGGYEQYF
TGTGCCAGCACCCCCCCGGGAGGCTACGAGCAGTACTTC
>NA|TRBD2|TRBV4-2|TRBJ2-7
CASSQDPSREVSYEQYF
TGTGCCAGCAGCCAAGATCCGTCCCGGGAGGTTAGCTACGAGCAGTACTTC
>NA|TRBD1|TRBV7-9|TRBJ1-5
CASSNQQGGGNQPQHF
TGTGCCAGCAGCAACCAACAGGGGGGTGGCAATCAGCCCCAGCATTTT
>NA|TRBD2|TRBV4-1|TRBJ2-7
CASSQSTSGATYEQYF
TGCGCCAGCAGCCAGTCCACTAGCGGGGCAACCTACGAGCAGTACTTC
>NA|TRBD1|TRBV20-1|TRBJ2-5
CSASSGGGVNQYF
TGCAGTGCTAGTTCAGGGGGCGGGGTGAACCAGTACTTC
>NA|NA|TRBV7-2|TRBJ1-3
CASSLVGGAHSGNTIYF
TGTGCCAGCAGCTTAGTCGGGGGGGCCCACTCTGGAAACACCATATATTTT
>NA|TRBD1|TRBV27|TRBJ1-5
CASSLHGTAHSNQPQHF
TGTGCCAGCAGTTTGCACGGGACAGCACATAGCAATCAGCCCCAGCATTTT
>NA|NA|TRBV28|TRBJ2-5
CASSLVSPETQYF
TGTGCCAGCAGTTTAGTATCCCCAGAGACCCAGTACTTC
>NA|NA|TRBV2|TRBJ2-2
CASSSPHTGELFF
TGTGCCAGCAGTAGCCCCCATACCGGGGAGCTGTTTTTT
>NA|TRBD1|TRBV19|TRBJ2-2
CASNPGGTGELFF
TGTGCCAGTAATCCAGGGGGCACCGGGGAGCTGTTTTTT
>once|TRBD1|TRBV25-1|TRBJ2-7
CASKGQGGYEQYF
TGTGCCAGCAAGGGACAGGGGGGCTACGAGCAGTACTTC
>NA|NA|TRBV5-1|TRBJ2-3
CASSLDPTGGTDTQYF
TGCGCCAGCAGCTTGGACCCCACGGGGGGCACAGATACGCAGTATTTT
>NA|TRBD1|TRBV28|TRBJ1-2
CASCLQGAGGYTF
TGTGCCAGCTGCTTACAGGGGGCCGGTGGCTACACCTTC
>NA|NA|TRBV6-5|TRBJ2-3
CASASLLHTDTQYF
TGTGCCAGCGCAAGCCTGCTGCACACAGATACGCAGTATTTT
>NA|TRBD1|TRBV24-1|TRBJ2-5
CATSDHPTGGQETQYF
TGTGCCACCAGTGATCATCCGACAGGGGGCCAAGAGACCCAGTACTTC
>NA|TRBD2|TRBV3-1/TRBV3-2|TRBJ2-7
CASSQLAGQTYEQYF
TGTGCCAGCAGCCAACTAGCGGGCCAAACCTACGAGCAGTACTTC
>NA|NA|TRBV5-1|TRBJ1-6
CASSLDLDSPLHF
TGCGCCAGCAGCTTGGACCTAGATTCACCCCTCCACTTT
>NA|NA|TRBV5-4|TRBJ2-7
CASSPGGQSSYEQYF
TGTGCCAGCAGCCCCGGCGGACAGAGCTCCTACGAGCAGTACTTC
>NA|TRBD2|TRBV10-2|TRBJ2-7
CASSGSSGYEQYF
TGCGCCAGCAGTGGGTCTAGCGGGTATGAGCAGTACTTC
>NA|TRBD1|TRBV4-3|TRBJ1-5
CASSQARTGPNQPQHF
TGCGCCAGCAGCCAAGCTCGGACAGGGCCAAATCAGCCCCAGCATTTT
>NA|TRBD1|TRBV2|TRBJ1-4
CASSDNRGNEKLFF
TGTGCCAGCAGTGACAACAGGGGTAATGAAAAACTGTTTTTT
>NA|NA|TRBV28|TRBJ1-5
CASSFMGYSNQPQHF
TGTGCCAGCAGTTTTATGGGCTATAGCAATCAGCCCCAGCATTTT
>NA|NA|TRBV7-2|TRBJ2-1
CASSTRSRQNEQFF
TGTGCCAGCAGCACCCGTAGTCGACAGAATGAGCAGTTCTTC
>NA|NA|TRBV7-9|TRBJ2-1
CASSLQEGNYNEQFF
TGTGCCAGCAGCTTACAGGAGGGGAACTACAATGAGCAGTTCTTC
>NA|NA|TRBV5-1|TRBJ1-1
CASSFSFRGTEAFF
TGCGCCAGCAGCTTCTCCTTCCGGGGCACTGAAGCTTTCTTT
>once|NA|TRBV28|TRBJ2-3
CASSFVLTDTQYF
TGTGCCAGCAGTTTCGTCTTAACAGATACGCAGTATTTT
>NA|NA|TRBV27|TRBJ2-7
CASSRLLDGGEQYF
TGTGCCAGCAGCCGACTACTAGACGGAGGCGAGCAGTACTTC
>once|TRBD2|TRBV10-2|TRBJ2-1
CASRRVAGYNEQFF
TGCGCCAGCAGAAGAGTAGCGGGGTACAATGAGCAGTTCTTC
>NA|NA|TRBV4-2|TRBJ2-1
CASSPQEGAPRDEQFF
TGTGCCAGCAGCCCACAGGAGGGGGCGCCCAGGGATGAGCAGTTCTTC
>NA|TRBD1|TRBV29-1|TRBJ1-6
CSVGGTESNSPLHF
TGCAGCGTTGGTGGGACAGAGAGTAATTCACCCCTCCACTTT
>NA|TRBD1|TRBV5-1|TRBJ2-5
CASSDRTGNAKTQYF
TGCGCCAGCAGCGATCGGACAGGGAACGCGAAGACCCAGTACTTC
>NA|TRBD1|TRBV9|TRBJ1-4
CASSIGTGEKLFF
TGTGCCAGCAGCATTGGGACAGGAGAAAAACTGTTTTTT
>NA|TRBD1|TRBV9|TRBJ1-1
CASGPAETDRGRLSLLVNTEAFF
TGTGCCAGCGGGCCCGCGGAAACTGACAGGGGGCGACTGTCCCTCCTCGTGAACACTGAAGCTTTCTTT
>few|NA|TRBV5-1|TRBJ1-2
CASSLVGGDGYTF
TGCGCCAGCAGCTTGGTAGGGGGAGATGGCTACACCTTC
>once|NA|TRBV6-5|TRBJ2-2
CASTLTGITGELFF
TGTGCCAGCACCTTAACAGGGATCACCGGGGAGCTGTTTTTT